This TCR beta chain originates from a study of CD4 T cells in relation to SARS-CoV-2 and coronaviruses. Broader study findings: Compared with monoreactive clones, crossreactive clones showed significantly weaker SARS-CoV-2 expansion.

The CDR3 runs 15 residues. V lost 6 bases and J lost 4, with 18 bases in between. Germline lookup yields CDR1 MDHEN and CDR2 SYDVKM. The repertoire was sequenced with immunoSEQ multiplex PCR; TCRdb's copy has only in-frame clones and lacks some. Here the sample spans about 41,000 clones, 75% to 90% being singletons. Notes on this clone: What it binds is not known.

The V call is TRBV28, the J call TRBJ1-2; the D gene is possibly TRBD1 (6 bases). The TCR comes from an adult with COVID-19. Sequencing used naive CD4+ T cells from PBMCs, cultured in vitro. Subset described: naive CD4+ T cells isolated by negative enrichment. CDR3 DNA sequence: TGTGCCAGCAGCTCGGGGGGGGCGCAGGGCTATGGCTACACCTTC. This sequence encodes CASSSGGAQGYGYTF.